This TCR beta chain comes out of a study of Ad26.COV2.S vaccination and SARS-CoV-2 variants. Study-level background: Intramuscularly, Ad26.COV2.S was given either once or twice, 56 days apart.

V shed 5 bases, J shed 3 bases, and the junction held 8 bases outside the gene matches. This CDR3 has 15 residues. The germline V gene encodes CDR1 LNHDA and CDR2 SQIVND (reference sequence). Using immunoSEQ multiplex PCR, the repertoire was profiled, and TCRdb retains in-frame clones only, with some absent. Counted here are some 520,000 clones, roughly nine tenths occurring once; the ten biggest clones make up 10% to 15%. As to treatment: roughly 19 received Ad26.COV2.S at low or high dose, single or two shots; several received placebo; per-sample allocation not given. Day 63 after the first injection of vaccine or placebo was the sampling time. Broader study findings: Responses of T cells in total may have been underestimated by the TCR breadth and depth analyses. Measurement of non-spike TCR breadth gave similar results in vaccine and placebo recipients. Individuals receiving vaccine had higher spike-specific TCR breadth than placebo recipients did.

For this clone: Its antigen remains unidentified.

The clonotype was recovered from a person between 18 and 59 years old who received the Ad26.COV2.S COVID-19 vaccine or a placebo. This specimen was peripheral blood, taken in a trial of Ad26.COV2.S vaccine versus placebo. This sequence joins TRBV19 and TRBJ1-2; 8 nucleotides align to TRBD1. CDR3 sequence reads: CASSFGQGKHYGYTF. The CDR3 DNA follows: TGTGCCAGTAGTTTCGGACAGGGAAAACACTATGGCTACACCTTC. The full variable domain, with the rest looked up from reference TRBV19 and TRBJ1-2, is DGGITQSPKYLFRKEGQNVTLSCEQNLNHDAMYWYRQDPGQGLRLIYYSQIVNDFQKGDIAEGYSVSREKKESFPLTVTSAQKNPTAFYLCASSFGQGKHYGYTFGSGTRLTVV.